What follows describes a single T cell receptor (beta chain). This specimen comes from a study of blood T cell repertoires in COVID-19. Across the study: The analysed material was cDNA or gDNA that came from T cells, B-cell-depleted T cells, or PBMCs.

V lost 4 bases and J lost 8; bases outside the gene matches: 3. There are 14 residues in the CDR3. CDR1 SGHRS and CDR2 YFSETQ come from the germline V gene. TCRdb's table, derived via immunoSEQ multiplex PCR, lists solely in-frame clones and lacks some. The data contain about 68,000 clones, around 87% of them singletons. The chain uses TRBV5-1 and TRBJ1-4; 12 nucleotides align to TRBD1. The sequence was collected from a man aged 50 to 60 with active COVID-19. Sequences were obtained from peripheral blood. The CDR3 nucleotides read TGCGCCAGCAGCCCCGGGACAGGGGGCGAAAAACTGTTTTTT. Its protein is CASSPGTGGEKLFF.